Listed below are T cell receptor beta chains from one sample, sequenced in a study of CD8+CD57+ T cells in acquired aplastic anemia. MiXCR, run by TCRdb on the reads, gives a single entry per CDR3 protein. The sample carries 190,000 or so distinct CDR3 sequences, approximately 60% recorded once. The sample comprised sorted CD4+, CD8+, or CD8+CD57+ T cells (not recorded which) from PBMCs. All receptors come from a human donor in good health. The CDR3 runs from the conserved cysteine through the conserved F or W. The D gene is left open where the match is weak. Some rows have no size entry. The others give once, few or many, or a class for an expanded clone.

size	D	J	V	CDR3	DNA
many	-	TRBJ2-6	TRBV6-6	CASSYSVRPSGANVLTF	TGTGCCAGCAGTTACTCAGTACGTCCCTCTGGGGCCAACGTCCTGACTTTC
-	TRBD1	TRBJ2-1	TRBV7-2	CASSLQPPGQGNEQFF	TGTGCCAGCAGCTTACAACCTCCGGGACAGGGCAATGAGCAGTTCTTC
many	-	TRBJ2-7	TRBV9	CASSVDGTSGYEQYF	TGTGCCAGCAGCGTAGATGGAACCTCTGGCTACGAGCAGTACTTC
few	TRBD1	TRBJ1-1	TRBV20-1	CSAFGQARGWENTEAFF	TGCAGTGCTTTCGGACAGGCGAGAGGGTGGGAGAACACTGAAGCTTTCTTT
-	TRBD1	TRBJ2-7	TRBV24-1	CATRDRTLSEQYF	TGTGCCACCAGGGACAGGACTCTCAGCGAGCAGTACTTC
few	-	TRBJ2-1	TRBV7-8	CASSASVGAWNNEQFF	TGTGCCAGCAGCGCAAGTGTAGGGGCGTGGAACAATGAGCAGTTCTTC
once	TRBD1	TRBJ2-7	TRBV7-2	CAINRDRGSYEQYF	TGTGCCATCAACCGGGACAGGGGCTCCTACGAGCAGTACTTC
-	-	TRBJ2-5	TRBV29-1	CSSRTAQETQYF	TGCAGCTCACGGACAGCCCAAGAGACCCAGTACTTC
-	-	TRBJ2-3	TRBV18	CASSPGEDTQYF	TGTGCCAGCTCACCCGGGGAAGATACGCAGTATTTT
many	-	TRBJ1-2	TRBV6-2/TRBV6-3	CASSWSGYGYTF	TGTGCCAGCAGTTGGAGCGGCTATGGCTACACCTTC
-	-	TRBJ2-5	TRBV7-9	CASSRLGVGETQYF	TGTGCCAGCAGCCGACTGGGAGTGGGGGAGACCCAGTACTTC
-	-	TRBJ1-1	TRBV5-4	CASSLVEAFF	TGTGCCAGCAGCTTAGTTGAAGCTTTCTTT
many	-	TRBJ1-5	TRBV6-1	CASSEAEVQPQHF	TGTGCCAGCAGTGAAGCCGAGGTTCAGCCCCAGCATTTT
-	-	TRBJ2-1	TRBV5-1	CASSLEPGYYNEQFF	TGCGCCAGCAGCTTGGAGCCCGGGTATTACAATGAGCAGTTCTTC
-	-	TRBJ2-7	TRBV24-1	CATDEQYF	TGTGCCACCGACGAGCAGTACTTC
-	-	TRBJ2-6	TRBV24-1	CATTGSASGANVLTF	TGTGCCACTACAGGTAGCGCCTCTGGGGCCAACGTCCTGACTTTC
-	-	TRBJ1-5	TRBV7-8	CASSLDGNQPQHF	TGTGCCAGCAGCTTAGATGGAAATCAGCCCCAGCATTTT
many	TRBD1	TRBJ1-4	TRBV13	CASKEGGDEKLFF	TGTGCCAGCAAGGAAGGGGGCGATGAAAAACTGTTTTTT
-	-	TRBJ1-5	TRBV24-1	CATSDGPYYQPQHF	TGTGCCACCAGTGATGGTCCCTACTATCAGCCCCAGCATTTT
-	-	TRBJ1-2	TRBV19	CASSIRGNYGYTF	TGTGCCAGTAGTATTCGAGGTAACTATGGCTACACCTTT
-	-	TRBJ1-6	TRBV5-1	CASSPWDTNSPLHF	TGCGCCAGCAGCCCCTGGGACACCAATTCACCCCTCCACTTT
-	TRBD1	TRBJ2-1	TRBV15	CATSTRTGAGEQFF	TGTGCCACCAGCACCAGGACAGGGGCGGGTGAGCAGTTCTTC
once	-	TRBJ1-1	TRBV19	CASSIDMGSTTSEAFF	TGTGCCAGTAGTATAGATATGGGGAGCACGACAAGTGAAGCTTTCTTT
-	-	TRBJ2-1	TRBV5-1	CASSLDPSANNEQFF	TGTGCCAGCAGCTTAGACCCTAGCGCCAACAATGAGCAGTTCTTC
many	-	TRBJ2-7	TRBV6-5	CASSYNRVGYEQYF	TGTGCCAGCAGTTATAACAGGGTGGGGTACGAGCAGTACTTC
-	-	TRBJ2-3	TRBV7-9	CASSLYLDTQYF	TGTGCCAGCAGCTTATATTTAGATACGCAGTATTTT
-	-	TRBJ2-7	TRBV7-9	CASSPYTGSSEQYF	TGTGCCAGCAGCCCATACACAGGGTCATCCGAGCAGTACTTC
-	TRBD1	TRBJ2-3	TRBV20-1	CSASFVGRTGRADTQYF	TGCAGTGCTAGTTTCGTTGGTCGGACAGGTCGAGCAGATACGCAGTATTTT
once	-	TRBJ2-7	TRBV20-1	CSATGDNSYEQYF	TGCAGTGCTACCGGGGACAACTCCTACGAGCAGTACTTC
-	TRBD1	TRBJ2-2	TRBV7-3	CASSYRGNTGELFF	TGTGCCAGCAGTTACAGGGGGAACACCGGGGAGCTGTTTTTT
-	TRBD1	TRBJ1-1	TRBV2	CASSELGTANTEAFF	TGTGCCAGCAGTGAGTTGGGGACAGCCAACACTGAAGCTTTCTTT